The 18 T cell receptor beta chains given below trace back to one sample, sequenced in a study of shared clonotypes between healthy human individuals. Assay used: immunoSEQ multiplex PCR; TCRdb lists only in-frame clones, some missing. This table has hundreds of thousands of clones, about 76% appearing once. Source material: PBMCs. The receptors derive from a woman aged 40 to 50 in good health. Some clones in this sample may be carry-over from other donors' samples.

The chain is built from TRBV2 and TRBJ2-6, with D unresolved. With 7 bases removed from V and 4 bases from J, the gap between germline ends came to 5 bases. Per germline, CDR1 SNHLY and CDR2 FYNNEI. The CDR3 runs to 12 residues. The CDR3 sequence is CASTFGANVLTF. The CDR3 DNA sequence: TGTGCCAGCACCTTCGGGGCCAACGTCCTGACTTTC.

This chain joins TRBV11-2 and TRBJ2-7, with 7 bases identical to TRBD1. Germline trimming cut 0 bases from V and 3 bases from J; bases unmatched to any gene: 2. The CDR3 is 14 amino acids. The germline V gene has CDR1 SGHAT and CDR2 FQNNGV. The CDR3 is CASSLETGNYEQYF. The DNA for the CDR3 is TGTGCCAGCAGCTTAGAGACAGGGAACTACGAGCAGTACTTC.

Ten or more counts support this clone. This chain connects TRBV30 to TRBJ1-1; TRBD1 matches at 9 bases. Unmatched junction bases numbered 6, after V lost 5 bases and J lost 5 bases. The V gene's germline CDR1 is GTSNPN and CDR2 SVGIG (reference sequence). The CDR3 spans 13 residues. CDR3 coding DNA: TGTGCCTGGGCGGGACAGGGTTTTACTGAAGCTTTCTTT. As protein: CAWAGQGFTEAFF.

CDR3 in amino acids: CASSPGTSGYNEQFF. In DNA form, the CDR3 reads TGTGCCAGCAGTCCAGGGACTAGCGGTTACAATGAGCAGTTCTTC. The chain combines TRBV2 with TRBJ2-1, with 11 bases identical to TRBD2. The trim removed 5 bases at V and 4 bases at J, leaving 4 bases unmatched. The CDR3 length is 15 residues. Germline V CDR1 and CDR2: SNHLY, FYNNEI.

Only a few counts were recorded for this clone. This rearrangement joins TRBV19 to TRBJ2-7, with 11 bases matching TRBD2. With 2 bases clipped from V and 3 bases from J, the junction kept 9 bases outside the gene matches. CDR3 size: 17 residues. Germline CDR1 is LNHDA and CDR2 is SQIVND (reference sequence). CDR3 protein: CASSIRPSGRLIYEQYF. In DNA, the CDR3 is TGTGCCAGTAGTATACGGCCTAGCGGGAGGTTGATCTACGAGCAGTACTTC.

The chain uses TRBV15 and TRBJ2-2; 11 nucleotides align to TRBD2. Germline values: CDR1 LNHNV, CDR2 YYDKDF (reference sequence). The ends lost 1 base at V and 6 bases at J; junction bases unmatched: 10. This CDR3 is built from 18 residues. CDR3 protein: CATSRGGGASGGSGELFF. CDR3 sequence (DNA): TGTGCCACCAGCAGAGGCGGTGGGGCTAGCGGGGGGTCCGGGGAGCTGTTTTTT.

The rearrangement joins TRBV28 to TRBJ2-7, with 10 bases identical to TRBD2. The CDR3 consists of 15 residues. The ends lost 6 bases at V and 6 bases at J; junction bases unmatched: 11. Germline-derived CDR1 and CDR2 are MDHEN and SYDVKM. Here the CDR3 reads CASSLWASGRTEQYF. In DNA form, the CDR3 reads TGTGCCAGCAGCCTCTGGGCTAGCGGGAGAACCGAGCAGTACTTC.

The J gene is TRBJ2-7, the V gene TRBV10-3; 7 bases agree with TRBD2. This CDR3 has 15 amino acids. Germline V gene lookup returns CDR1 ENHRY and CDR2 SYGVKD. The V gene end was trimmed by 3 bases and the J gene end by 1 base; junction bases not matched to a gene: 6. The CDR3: CAISEKLAVSYEQYF. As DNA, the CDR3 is TGTGCCATCAGTGAAAAGCTAGCGGTATCCTACGAGCAGTACTTC.

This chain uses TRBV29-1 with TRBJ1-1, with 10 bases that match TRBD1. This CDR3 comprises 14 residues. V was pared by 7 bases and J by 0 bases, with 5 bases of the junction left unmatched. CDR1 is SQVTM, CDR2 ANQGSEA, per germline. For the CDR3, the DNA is TGCAGCGCTGGGACAGGGGCCATGAACACTGAAGCTTTCTTT. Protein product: CSAGTGAMNTEAFF.

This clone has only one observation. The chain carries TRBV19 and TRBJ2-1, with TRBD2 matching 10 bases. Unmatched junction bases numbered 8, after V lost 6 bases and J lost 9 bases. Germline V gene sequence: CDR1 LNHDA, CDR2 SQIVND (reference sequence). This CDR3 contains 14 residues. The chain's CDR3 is CASSTSGKSSEQFF. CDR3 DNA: TGTGCCAGTAGCACTAGCGGGAAGAGTTCTGAGCAGTTCTTC.

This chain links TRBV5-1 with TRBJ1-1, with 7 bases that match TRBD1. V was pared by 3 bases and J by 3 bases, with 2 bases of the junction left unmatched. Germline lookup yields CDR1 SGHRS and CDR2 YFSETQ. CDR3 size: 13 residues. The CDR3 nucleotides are TGCGCCAGCAGCTGGACAGGTGACACTGAAGCTTTCTTT. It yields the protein CASSWTGDTEAFF.

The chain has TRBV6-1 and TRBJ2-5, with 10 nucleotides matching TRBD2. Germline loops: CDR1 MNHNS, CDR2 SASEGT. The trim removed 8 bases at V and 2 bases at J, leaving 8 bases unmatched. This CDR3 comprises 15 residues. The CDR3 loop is CASRTSGDPQETQYF. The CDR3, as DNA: TGTGCCAGCCGGACTAGCGGAGATCCTCAAGAGACCCAGTACTTC.

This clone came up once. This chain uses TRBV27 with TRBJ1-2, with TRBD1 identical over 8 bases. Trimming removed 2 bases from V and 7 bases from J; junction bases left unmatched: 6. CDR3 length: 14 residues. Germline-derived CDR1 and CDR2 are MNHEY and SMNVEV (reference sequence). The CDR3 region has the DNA TGTGCCAGCAGTTTACGGCCCAGGGGGCCTGGCTACACCTTC. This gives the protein CASSLRPRGPGYTF.

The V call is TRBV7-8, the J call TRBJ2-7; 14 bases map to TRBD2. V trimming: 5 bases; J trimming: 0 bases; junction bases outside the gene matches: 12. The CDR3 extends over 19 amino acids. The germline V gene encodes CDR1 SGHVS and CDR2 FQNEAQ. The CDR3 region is CASSPLGGLAGVRSYEQYF. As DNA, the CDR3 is TGTGCCAGCAGCCCCCTAGGGGGACTAGCGGGAGTCCGCTCCTACGAGCAGTACTTC.

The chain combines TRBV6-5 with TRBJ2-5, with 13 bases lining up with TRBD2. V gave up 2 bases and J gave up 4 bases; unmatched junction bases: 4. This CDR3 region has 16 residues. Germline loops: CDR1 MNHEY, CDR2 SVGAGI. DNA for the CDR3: TGTGCCAGCAGTTACACGGGACTAGCGGGGTCAGAGACCCAGTACTTC. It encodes CASSYTGLAGSETQYF.

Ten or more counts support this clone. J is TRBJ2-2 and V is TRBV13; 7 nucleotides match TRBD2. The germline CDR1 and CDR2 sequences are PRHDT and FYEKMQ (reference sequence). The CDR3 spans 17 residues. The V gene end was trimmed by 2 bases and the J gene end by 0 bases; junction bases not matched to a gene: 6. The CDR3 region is CASSLSLADPNTGELFF. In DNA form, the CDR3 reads TGTGCCAGCAGCTTAAGTCTAGCGGACCCGAACACCGGGGAGCTGTTTTTT. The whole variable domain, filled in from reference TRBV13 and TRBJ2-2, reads AAGVIQSPRHLIKEKRETATLKCYPIPRHDTVYWYQQGPGQDPQFLISFYEKMQSDKGSIPDRFSAQQFSDYHSELNMSSLELGDSALYFCASSLSLADPNTGELFFGEGSRLTVL.

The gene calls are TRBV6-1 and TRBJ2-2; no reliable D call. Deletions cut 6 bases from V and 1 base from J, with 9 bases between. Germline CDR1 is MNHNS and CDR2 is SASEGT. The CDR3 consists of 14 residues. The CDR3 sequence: CASSARMNTGELFF. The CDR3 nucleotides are TGTGCCAGCAGCGCAAGAATGAACACCGGGGAGCTGTTTTTT.

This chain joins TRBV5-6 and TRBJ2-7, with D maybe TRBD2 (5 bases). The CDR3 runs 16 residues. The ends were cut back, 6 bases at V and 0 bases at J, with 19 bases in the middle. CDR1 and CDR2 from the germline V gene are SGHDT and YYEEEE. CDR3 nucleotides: TGTGCCAGCACCCGTTTAACCAGCGGAACCTCCTACGAGCAGTACTTC. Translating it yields CASTRLTSGTSYEQYF.